This is a list of T cell receptor beta chains from one sample in a study of T cell responses to AZD1222 COVID-19 vaccine. Clones were read by immunoSEQ multiplex PCR, and TCRdb kept only the in-frame ones, dropping some. The profile shows 120,000 or so clones, around 90% of them singletons. This sample comprised peripheral blood, obtained on day 0 of AZD1222 vaccination. The source is an adult in good health. Each CDR3 is given with its conserved first and last residue. D genes are given only for firm matches. Not all rows give a size; the values are once, few, many and, for expanded clones, a class.

J | size | V | D | DNA | CDR3
TRBJ1-5 | . | TRBV24-1 | . | TGTGCCACCAAAGGCTCAGGGACTAATCAGCCCCAGCATTTT | CATKGSGTNQPQHF
TRBJ2-7 | few | TRBV18 | . | TGTGCCAGCTCACCACCAACCTACGAGCAGTACTTC | CASSPPTYEQYF
TRBJ1-1 | . | TRBV4-1 | . | TGCGCCAGCAGAGCACCGGGACGCCGGGGCACTGAAGCTTTCTTT | CASRAPGRRGTEAFF
TRBJ2-7 | . | TRBV3-1/TRBV3-2 | . | TGTGCCAGCAGCCACCGGAGCTCCTGGGAGCAGTACTTC | CASSHRSSWEQYF
TRBJ2-3 | . | TRBV5-1 | . | TGCGCCAGCAGCTTGGACTCCCCTAGCACAGATACGCAGTATTTT | CASSLDSPSTDTQYF
TRBJ2-4 | . | TRBV19 | TRBD2 | TGTGCCAGTAGTATCCCCTTCGGACTAGCGGGGGGGAGACACATTCAGTACTTC | CASSIPFGLAGGRHIQYF
TRBJ1-2 | . | TRBV10-1 | . | TGCGCCAGCAGTGAGGACTTAAACTATGGCTACACCTTC | CASSEDLNYGYTF
TRBJ1-4 | . | TRBV29-1 | TRBD1 | TGCAGCGTCGGGACAGGGGTGGAAAAACTGTTTTTT | CSVGTGVEKLFF
TRBJ1-1 | . | TRBV2 | . | TGTGCCAGCAAAAAACAGGGCACTGAAGCTTTCTTT | CASKKQGTEAFF
TRBJ2-3 | . | TRBV6-1 | . | TGTGCCAGCACCCTAAGTAGGGCAGATACGCAGTATTTT | CASTLSRADTQYF
TRBJ1-2 | . | TRBV18 | . | TGTGCCAGCTCACCACAAGGGGTTGGGTCTAACTATGGCTACACCTTC | CASSPQGVGSNYGYTF
TRBJ1-1 | . | TRBV19 | . | TGTGCCAGTAGTATACAGTGGAACGCTGAAGCTTTCTTT | CASSIQWNAEAFF
TRBJ2-3 | . | TRBV4-1 | TRBD2 | TGCGCCAGCAGCCAAGGGGCGGGAGGGCCGGTGGATACGCAGTATTTT | CASSQGAGGPVDTQYF
TRBJ2-7 | . | TRBV28 | . | TGTGCCAGCAGTCTCCTCACGGCAGGTGGACGTCGGGGCGAGCAGTACTTC | CASSLLTAGGRRGEQYF